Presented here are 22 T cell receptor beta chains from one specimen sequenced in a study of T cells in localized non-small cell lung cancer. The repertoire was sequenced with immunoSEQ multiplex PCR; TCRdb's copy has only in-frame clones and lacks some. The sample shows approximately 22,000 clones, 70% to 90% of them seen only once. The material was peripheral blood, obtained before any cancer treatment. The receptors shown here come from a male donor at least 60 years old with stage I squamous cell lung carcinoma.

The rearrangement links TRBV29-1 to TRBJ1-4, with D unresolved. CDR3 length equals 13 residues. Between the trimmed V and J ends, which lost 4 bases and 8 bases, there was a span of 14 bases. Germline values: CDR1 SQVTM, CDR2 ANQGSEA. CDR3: CSVVGGPGEKLFF. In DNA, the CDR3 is TGCAGCGTTGTAGGCGGGCCGGGGGAAAAACTGTTTTTT.

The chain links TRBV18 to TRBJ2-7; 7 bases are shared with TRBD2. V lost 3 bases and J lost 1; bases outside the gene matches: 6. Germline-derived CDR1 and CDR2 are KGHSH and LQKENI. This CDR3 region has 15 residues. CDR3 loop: CASSPGGSFSYEQYF. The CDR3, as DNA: TGTGCCAGCTCACCTGGCGGGAGCTTTTCCTACGAGCAGTACTTC. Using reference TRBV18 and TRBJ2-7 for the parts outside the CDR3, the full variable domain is NAGVMQNPRHLVRRRGQEARLRCSPMKGHSHVYWYRQLPEEGLKFMVYLQKENIIDESGMPKERFSAEFPKEGPSILRIQQVVRGDSAAYFCASSPGGSFSYEQYFGPGTRLTVT.

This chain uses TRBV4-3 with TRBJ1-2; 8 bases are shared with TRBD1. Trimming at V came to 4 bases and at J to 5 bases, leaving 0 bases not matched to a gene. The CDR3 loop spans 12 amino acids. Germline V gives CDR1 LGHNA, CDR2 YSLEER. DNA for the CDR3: TGCGCCAGCAGCCGACAGGGGTATGGCTACACCTTC. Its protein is CASSRQGYGYTF.

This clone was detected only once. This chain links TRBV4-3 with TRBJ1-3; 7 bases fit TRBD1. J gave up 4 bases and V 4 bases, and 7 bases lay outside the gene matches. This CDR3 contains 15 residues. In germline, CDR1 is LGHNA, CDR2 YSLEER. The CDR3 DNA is TGCGCCAGCAGCCGGGACAGCCGCTCAGGAAACACCATATATTTT. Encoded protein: CASSRDSRSGNTIYF.

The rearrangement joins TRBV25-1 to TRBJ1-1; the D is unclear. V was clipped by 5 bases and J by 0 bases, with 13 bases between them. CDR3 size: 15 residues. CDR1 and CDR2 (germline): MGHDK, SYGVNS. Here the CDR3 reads CASSSSESLNTEAFF. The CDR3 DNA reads TGTGCCAGCAGTTCGAGTGAGTCCTTGAACACTGAAGCTTTCTTT.

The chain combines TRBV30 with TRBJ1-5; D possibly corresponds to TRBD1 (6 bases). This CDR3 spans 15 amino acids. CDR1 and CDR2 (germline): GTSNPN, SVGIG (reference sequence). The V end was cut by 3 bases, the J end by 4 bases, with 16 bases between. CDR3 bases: TGTGCCTGGAGGATAGGGTCTCAGGGGAATCAGCCCCAGCATTTT. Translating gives CAWRIGSQGNQPQHF.

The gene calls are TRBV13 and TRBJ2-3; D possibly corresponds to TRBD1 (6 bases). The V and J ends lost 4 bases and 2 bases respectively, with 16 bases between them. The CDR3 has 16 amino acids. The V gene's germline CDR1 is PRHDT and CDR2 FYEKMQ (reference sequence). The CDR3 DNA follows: TGTGCCAGCAGCTCCCTGACAGGACCCTACACAGATACGCAGTATTTT. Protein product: CASSSLTGPYTDTQYF.

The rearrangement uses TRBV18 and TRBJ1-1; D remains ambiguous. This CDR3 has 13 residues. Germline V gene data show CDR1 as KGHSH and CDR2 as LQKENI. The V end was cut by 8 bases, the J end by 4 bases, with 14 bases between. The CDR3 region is CASTKSIGTEAFF. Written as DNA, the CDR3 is TGTGCCAGCACGAAATCCATAGGCACTGAAGCTTTCTTT.

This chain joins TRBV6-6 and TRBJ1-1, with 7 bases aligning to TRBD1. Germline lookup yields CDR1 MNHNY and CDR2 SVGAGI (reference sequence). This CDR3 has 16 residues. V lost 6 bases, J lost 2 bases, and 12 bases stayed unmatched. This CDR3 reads CASSPPRQGRNTEAFF. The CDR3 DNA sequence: TGTGCCAGCAGCCCTCCAAGACAGGGAAGAAACACTGAAGCTTTCTTT.

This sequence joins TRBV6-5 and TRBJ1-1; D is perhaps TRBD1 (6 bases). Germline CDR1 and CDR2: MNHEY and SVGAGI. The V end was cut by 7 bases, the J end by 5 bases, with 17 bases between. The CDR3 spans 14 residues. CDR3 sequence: CASTKPEGGTEAFF. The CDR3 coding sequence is TGTGCCAGCACCAAGCCCGAGGGGGGAACTGAAGCTTTCTTT.

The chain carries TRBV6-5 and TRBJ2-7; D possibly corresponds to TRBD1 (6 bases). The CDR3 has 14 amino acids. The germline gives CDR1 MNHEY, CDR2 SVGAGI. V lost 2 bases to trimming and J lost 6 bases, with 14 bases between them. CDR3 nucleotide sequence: TGTGCCAGCAGTTACGGGACATTCGTATCCGAGCAGTACTTC. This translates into CASSYGTFVSEQYF.

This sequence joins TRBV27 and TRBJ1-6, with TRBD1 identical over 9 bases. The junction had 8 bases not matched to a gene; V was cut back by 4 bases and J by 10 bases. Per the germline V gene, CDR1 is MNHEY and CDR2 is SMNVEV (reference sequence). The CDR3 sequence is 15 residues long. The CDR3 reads CASSWGQGVGSPLHF. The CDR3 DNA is TGTGCCAGCAGTTGGGGACAGGGAGTCGGATCACCCCTCCACTTT.

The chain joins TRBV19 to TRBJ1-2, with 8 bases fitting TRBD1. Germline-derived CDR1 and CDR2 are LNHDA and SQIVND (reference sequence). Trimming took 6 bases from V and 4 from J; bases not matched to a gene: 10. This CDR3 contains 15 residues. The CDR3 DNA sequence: TGTGCCAGTAGCACCGACAGGGGCGTCAGCTATGGCTACACCTTC. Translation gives CASSTDRGVSYGYTF.

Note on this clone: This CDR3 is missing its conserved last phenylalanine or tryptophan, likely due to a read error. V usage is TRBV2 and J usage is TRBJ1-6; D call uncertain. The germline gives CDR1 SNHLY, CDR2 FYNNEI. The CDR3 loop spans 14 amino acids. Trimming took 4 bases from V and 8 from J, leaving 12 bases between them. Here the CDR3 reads CASSGAQSYSPLHL. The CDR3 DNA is TGTGCCAGCAGTGGGGCTCAGAGTTATTCACCCCTCCACCTT.

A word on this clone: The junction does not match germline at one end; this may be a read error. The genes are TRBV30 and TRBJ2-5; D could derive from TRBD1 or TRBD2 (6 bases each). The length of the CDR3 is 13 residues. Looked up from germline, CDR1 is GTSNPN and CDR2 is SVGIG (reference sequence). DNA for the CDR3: TGTGTCTGGGCACTGGGGGGCTGGAAGACCCAGTACTTC. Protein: CVWALGGWKTQYF.

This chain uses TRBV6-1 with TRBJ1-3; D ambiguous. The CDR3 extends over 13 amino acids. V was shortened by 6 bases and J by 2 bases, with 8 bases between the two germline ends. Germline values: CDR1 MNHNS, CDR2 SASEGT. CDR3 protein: CASSSRPGNTIYF. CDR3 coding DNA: TGTGCCAGCAGCTCCAGACCTGGAAACACCATATATTTT.

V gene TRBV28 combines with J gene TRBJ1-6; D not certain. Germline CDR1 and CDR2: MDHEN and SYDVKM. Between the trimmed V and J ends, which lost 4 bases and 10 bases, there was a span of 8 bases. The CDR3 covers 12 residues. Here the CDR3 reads CASSSNLSPLHF. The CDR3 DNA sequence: TGTGCCAGCAGTTCAAACCTCTCACCCCTCCACTTT.

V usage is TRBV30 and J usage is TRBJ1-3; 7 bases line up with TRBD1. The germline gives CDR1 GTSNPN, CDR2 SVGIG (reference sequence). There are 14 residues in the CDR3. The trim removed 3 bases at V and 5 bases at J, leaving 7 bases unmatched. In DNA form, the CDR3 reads TGTGCCTGGAGGTCGACAGGGTGGCGAAACACCATATATTTT. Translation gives CAWRSTGWRNTIYF.

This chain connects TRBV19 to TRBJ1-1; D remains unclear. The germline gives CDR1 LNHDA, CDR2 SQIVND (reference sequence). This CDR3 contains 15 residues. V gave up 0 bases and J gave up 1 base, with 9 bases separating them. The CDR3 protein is CASSIDAGSNTEAFF. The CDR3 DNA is TGTGCCAGTAGTATAGATGCGGGATCGAACACTGAAGCTTTCTTT.

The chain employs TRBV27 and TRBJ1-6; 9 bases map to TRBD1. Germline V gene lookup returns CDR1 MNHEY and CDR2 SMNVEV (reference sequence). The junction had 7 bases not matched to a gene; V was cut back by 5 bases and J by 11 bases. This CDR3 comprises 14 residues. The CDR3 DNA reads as TGTGCCAGCAGTCCGGGGACAGGGAGGGCACCCCTCCACTTT. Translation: CASSPGTGRAPLHF.

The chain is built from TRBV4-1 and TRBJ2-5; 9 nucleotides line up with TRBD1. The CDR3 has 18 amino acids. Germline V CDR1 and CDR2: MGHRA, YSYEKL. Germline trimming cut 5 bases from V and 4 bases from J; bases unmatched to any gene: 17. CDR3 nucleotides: TGCGCCAGCAGCACCCCACCCGACCTGACAGGGGGGCTAGAGACCCAGTACTTC. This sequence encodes CASSTPPDLTGGLETQYF.

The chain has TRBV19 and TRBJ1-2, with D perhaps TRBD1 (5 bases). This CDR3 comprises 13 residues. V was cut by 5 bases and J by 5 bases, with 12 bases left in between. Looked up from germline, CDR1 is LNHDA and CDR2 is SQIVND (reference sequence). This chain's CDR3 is CASSEAGGYGYTF. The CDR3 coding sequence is TGTGCCAGTAGTGAGGCCGGGGGTTATGGCTACACCTTC.